This T cell receptor beta chain was documented in a study of T cell responses to AZD1222 COVID-19 vaccine. This clone was counted a single time. Its antigen is not known. Findings and limits, study-wide: Only a handful of AZD1222 recipients, several in all, had baseline seropositivity.

Here immunoSEQ multiplex PCR was the method, and the copy in TCRdb shows in-frame clones only, minus some. The data contain 180,000 or so clones, 90% to 95% of them singletons. Germline V CDR1 and CDR2: MNHEY, SMNVEV (reference sequence). Trimming removed 2 bases at V and 4 bases at J, with 9 bases between. The CDR3 length is 14 residues. This chain links TRBV27 with TRBJ1-3; TRBD1 is a possible D gene (6 bases). The starting material was peripheral blood, obtained 28 days after the second AZD1222 dose. This sequence originates from an adult who received the AZD1222 COVID-19 vaccine. CDR3 residues: CASSLRGGGNTIYF. The CDR3 DNA reads TGTGCCAGCAGTTTAAGGGGGGGCGGAAACACCATATATTTT.